This T cell receptor beta chain was recovered during a study of cytomegalovirus exposure and HLA in healthy donors. General study findings and limits: Three CMV-associated chains were confirmed in vitro to be specific for CMV antigens. Reportedly, diagnosis of cytomegalovirus status by the classifier showed high specificity and sensitivity.

With respect to this clone: Its antigen is undetermined.

Trimming shortened V by 0 bases and J by 5 bases, and 11 bases separated the two germline ends. This CDR3 spans 15 amino acids. Germline V lookup: CDR1 ENHRY, CDR2 SYGVKD. Assay used: immunoSEQ multiplex PCR; TCRdb lists only in-frame clones, some missing. The sample records roughly 100,000 clones, 88% being singletons. J is TRBJ1-5 and V is TRBV10-3, with D maybe TRBD1 (6 bases). This TCR came from a woman aged 18 to 35 in good health and CMV-seropositive. Sequencing was done on a sample of PBMCs. In nucleotides, the CDR3 is TGTGCCATCAGTGAGTCGATGGCAGGGGATCAGCCCCAGCATTTT. This translates into CAISESMAGDQPQHF.